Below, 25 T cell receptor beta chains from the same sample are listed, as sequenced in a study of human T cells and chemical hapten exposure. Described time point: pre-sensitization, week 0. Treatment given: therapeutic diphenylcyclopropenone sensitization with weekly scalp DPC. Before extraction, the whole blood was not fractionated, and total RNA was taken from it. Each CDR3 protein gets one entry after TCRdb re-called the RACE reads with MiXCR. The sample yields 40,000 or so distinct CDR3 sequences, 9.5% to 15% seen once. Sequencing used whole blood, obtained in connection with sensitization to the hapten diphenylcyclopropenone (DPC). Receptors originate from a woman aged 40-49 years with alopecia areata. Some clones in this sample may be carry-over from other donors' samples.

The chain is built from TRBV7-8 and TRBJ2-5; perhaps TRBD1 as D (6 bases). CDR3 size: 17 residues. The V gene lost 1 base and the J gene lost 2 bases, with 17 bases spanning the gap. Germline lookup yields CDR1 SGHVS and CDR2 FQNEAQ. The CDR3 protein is CASSLVIIRQAQETQYF. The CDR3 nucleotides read TGTGCCAGCAGCTTAGTGATTATTAGACAGGCTCAAGAGACCCAGTACTTC.

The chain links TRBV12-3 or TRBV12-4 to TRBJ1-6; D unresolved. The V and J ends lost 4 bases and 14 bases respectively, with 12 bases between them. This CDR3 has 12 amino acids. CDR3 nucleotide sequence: TGTGCCAGCAGTTCTATGACCTCCACCCTCCACTTT. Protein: CASSSMTSTLHF.

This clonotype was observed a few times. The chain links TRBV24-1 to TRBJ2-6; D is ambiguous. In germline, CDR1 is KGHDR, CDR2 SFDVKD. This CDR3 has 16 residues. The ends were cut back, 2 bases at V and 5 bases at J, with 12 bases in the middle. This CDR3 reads CATSDSHHARANVLTF. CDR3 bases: TGTGCCACCAGTGATTCCCATCATGCGCGGGCCAACGTCCTGACTTTC.

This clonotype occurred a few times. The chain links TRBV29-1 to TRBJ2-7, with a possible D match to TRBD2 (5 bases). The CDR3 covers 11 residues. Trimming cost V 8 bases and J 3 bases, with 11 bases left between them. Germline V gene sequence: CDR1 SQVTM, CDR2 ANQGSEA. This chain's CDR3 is CSPTGDYEQYF. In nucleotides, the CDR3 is TGCAGCCCGACCGGGGACTACGAGCAGTACTTC.

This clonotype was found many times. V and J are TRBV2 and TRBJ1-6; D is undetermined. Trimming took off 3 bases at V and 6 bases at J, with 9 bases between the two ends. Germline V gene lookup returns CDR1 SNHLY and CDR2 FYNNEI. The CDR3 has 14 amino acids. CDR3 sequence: CASSERSFNSPLHF. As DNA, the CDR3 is TGTGCCAGCAGTGAGAGAAGTTTTAATTCACCCCTCCACTTT.

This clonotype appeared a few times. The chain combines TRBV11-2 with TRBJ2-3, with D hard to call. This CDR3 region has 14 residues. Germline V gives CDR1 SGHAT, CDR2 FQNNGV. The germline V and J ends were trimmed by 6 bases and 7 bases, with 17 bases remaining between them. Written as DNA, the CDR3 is TGTGCCAGCAGTCCCTCCGGGCAGGTCTATACGCAGTATTTT. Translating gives CASSPSGQVYTQYF.

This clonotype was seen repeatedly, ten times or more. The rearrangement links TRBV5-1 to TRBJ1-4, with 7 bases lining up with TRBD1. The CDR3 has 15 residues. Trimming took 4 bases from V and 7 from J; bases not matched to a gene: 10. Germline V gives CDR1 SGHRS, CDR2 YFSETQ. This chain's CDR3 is CASSPRQGESEKLFF. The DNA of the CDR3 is TGCGCCAGCAGCCCGCGACAGGGAGAGAGTGAAAAACTGTTTTTT.

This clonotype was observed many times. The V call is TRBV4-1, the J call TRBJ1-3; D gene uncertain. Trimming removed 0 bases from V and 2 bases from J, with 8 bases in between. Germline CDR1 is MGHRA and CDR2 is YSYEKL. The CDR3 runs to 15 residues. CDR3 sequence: CASSQEARTGNTIYF. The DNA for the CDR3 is TGCGCCAGCAGCCAAGAAGCCAGGACTGGAAACACCATATATTTT.

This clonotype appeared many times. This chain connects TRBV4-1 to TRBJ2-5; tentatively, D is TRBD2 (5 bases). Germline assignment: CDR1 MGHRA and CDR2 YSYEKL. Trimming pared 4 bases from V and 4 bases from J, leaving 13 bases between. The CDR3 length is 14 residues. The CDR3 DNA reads TGCGCCAGCAGCCGCTACAGTGAGGGAGAGACCCAGTACTTC. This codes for CASSRYSEGETQYF.

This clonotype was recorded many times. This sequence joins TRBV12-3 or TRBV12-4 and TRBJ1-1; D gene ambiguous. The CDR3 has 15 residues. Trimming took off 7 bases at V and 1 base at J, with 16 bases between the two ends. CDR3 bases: TGTGCCAGCATTACCGGCTCCGCGGGGAACACTGAAGCTTTCTTT. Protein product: CASITGSAGNTEAFF.

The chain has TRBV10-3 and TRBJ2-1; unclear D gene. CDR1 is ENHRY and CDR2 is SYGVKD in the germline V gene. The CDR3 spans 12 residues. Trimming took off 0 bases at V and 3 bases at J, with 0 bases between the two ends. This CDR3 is CAISESYNEQFF. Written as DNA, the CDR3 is TGTGCCATCAGTGAGTCCTACAATGAGCAGTTCTTC.

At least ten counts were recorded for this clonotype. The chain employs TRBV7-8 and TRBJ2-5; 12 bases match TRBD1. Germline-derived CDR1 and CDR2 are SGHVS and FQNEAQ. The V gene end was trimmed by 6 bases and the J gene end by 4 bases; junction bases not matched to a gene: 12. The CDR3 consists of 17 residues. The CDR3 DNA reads TGTGCCAGCAGTTTTATAGTAGGGACAGGGGGCTCAGAGACCCAGTACTTC. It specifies CASSFIVGTGGSETQYF.

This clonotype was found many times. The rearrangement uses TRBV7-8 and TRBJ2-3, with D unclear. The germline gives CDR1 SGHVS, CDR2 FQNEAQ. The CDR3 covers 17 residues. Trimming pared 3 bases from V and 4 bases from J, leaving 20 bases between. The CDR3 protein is CASSFGVDSSSADTQYF. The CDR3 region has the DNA TGTGCCAGCAGCTTTGGGGTCGATTCCTCTTCCGCAGATACGCAGTATTTT.

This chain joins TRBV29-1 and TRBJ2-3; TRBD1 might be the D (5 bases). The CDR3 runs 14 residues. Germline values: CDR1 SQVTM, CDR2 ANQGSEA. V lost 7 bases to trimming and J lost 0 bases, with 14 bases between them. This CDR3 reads CSGKRQSSTDTQYF. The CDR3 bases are TGCAGCGGCAAAAGACAGAGTAGCACAGATACGCAGTATTTT.

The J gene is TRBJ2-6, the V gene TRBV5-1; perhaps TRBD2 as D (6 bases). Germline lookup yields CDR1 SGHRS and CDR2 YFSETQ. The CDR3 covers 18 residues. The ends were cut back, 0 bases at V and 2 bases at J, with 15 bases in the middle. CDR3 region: CASSLAGGRWTGANVLTF. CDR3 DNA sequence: TGCGCCAGCAGCTTGGCCGGGGGACGGTGGACTGGGGCCAACGTCCTGACTTTC.

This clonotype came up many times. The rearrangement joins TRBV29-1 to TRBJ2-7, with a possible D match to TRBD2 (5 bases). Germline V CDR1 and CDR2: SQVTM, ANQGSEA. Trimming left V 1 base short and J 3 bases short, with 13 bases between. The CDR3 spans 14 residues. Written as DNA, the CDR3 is TGCAGCGTTGAAGTGTCGGCGAGGGTCTACGAGCAGTACTTC. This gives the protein CSVEVSARVYEQYF.

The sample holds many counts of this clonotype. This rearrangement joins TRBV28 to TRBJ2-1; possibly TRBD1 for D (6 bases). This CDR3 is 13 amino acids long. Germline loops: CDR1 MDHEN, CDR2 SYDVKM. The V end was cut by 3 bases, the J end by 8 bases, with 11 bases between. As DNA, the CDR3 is TGTGCCAGCAGTTTGGGACATGGGGATGAGCAGTTCTTC. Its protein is CASSLGHGDEQFF.

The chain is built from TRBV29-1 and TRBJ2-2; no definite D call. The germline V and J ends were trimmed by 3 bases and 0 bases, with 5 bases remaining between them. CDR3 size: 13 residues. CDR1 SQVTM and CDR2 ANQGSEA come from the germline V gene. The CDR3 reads CSVDNANTGELFF. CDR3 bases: TGCAGCGTTGACAACGCGAACACCGGGGAGCTGTTTTTT.

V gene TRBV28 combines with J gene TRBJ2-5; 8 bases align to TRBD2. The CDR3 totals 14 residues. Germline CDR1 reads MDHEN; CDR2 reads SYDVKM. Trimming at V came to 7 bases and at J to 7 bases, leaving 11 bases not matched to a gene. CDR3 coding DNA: TGTGCCAGCAAGGGGACGGGAGGGCCTGGGACCCAGTACTTC. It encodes CASKGTGGPGTQYF. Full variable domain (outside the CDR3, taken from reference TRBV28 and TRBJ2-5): DVKVTQSSRYLVKRTGEKVFLECVQDMDHENMFWYRQDPGLGLRLIYFSYDVKMKEKGDIPEGYSVSREKKERFSLILESASTNQTSMYLCASKGTGGPGTQYFGPGTRLLVL.

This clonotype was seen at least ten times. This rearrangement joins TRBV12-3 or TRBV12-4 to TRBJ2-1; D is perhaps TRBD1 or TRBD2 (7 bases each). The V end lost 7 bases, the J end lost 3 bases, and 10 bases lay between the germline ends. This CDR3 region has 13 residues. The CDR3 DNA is TGTGCCAGCAAGCGGGACAGCTACAATGAGCAGTTCTTC. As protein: CASKRDSYNEQFF.

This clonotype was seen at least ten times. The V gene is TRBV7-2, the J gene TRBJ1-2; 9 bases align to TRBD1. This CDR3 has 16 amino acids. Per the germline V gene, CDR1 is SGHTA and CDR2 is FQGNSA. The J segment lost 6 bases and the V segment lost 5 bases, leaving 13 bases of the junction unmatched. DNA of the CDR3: TGTGCCAGCAGCCCCAACAGGGGGCGACCCGCTAATGGCTACACCTTC. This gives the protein CASSPNRGRPANGYTF.

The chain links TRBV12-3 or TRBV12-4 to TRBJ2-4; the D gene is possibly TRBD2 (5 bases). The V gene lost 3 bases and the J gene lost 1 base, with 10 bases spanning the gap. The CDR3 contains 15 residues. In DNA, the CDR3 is TGTGCCAGCAGTTTCCGGGGTGAGGCCAAAAACATTCAGTACTTC. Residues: CASSFRGEAKNIQYF.

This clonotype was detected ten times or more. DNA for the CDR3: TGCGCCAGCAGCCGATCTACGGGGCACACCGGGGAGCTGTTTTTT. As protein: CASSRSTGHTGELFF. J is TRBJ2-2 and V is TRBV5-1; the D gene could be TRBD1 or TRBD2 (5 bases each). Germline-derived CDR1 and CDR2 are SGHRS and YFSETQ. The germline V and J ends were trimmed by 4 bases and 3 bases, with 13 bases remaining between them. The CDR3 totals 15 residues.

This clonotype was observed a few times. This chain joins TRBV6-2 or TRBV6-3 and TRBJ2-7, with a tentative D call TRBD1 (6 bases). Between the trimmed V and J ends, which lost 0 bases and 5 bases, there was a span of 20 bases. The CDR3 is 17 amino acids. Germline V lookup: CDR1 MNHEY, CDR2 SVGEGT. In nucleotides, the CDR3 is TGTGCCAGCAGTTACTCGAAGGGTCAGGGGAAGTGGAACGAGCAGTACTTC. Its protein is CASSYSKGQGKWNEQYF.

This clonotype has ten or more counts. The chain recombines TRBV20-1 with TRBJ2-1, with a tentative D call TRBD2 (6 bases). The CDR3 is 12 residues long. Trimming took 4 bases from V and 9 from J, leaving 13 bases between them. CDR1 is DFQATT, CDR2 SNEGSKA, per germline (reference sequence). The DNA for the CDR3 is TGCAGTGCTACAGAGGTGGGGGGTGAGCAGTTCTTC. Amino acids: CSATEVGGEQFF.